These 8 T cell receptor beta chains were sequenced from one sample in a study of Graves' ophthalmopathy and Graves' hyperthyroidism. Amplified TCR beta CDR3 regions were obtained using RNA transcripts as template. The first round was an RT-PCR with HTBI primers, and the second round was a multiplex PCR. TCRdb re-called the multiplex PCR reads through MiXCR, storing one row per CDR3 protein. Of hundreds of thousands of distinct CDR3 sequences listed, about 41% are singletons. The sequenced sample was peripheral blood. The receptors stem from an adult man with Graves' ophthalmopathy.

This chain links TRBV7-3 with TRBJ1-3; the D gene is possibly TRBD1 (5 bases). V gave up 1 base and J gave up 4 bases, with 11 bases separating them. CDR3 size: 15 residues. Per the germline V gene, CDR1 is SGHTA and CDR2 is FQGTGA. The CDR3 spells CASSLNAGGGNTIYF. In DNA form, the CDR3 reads TGTGCCAGCAGCTTAAATGCCGGGGGAGGAAACACCATATATTTT.

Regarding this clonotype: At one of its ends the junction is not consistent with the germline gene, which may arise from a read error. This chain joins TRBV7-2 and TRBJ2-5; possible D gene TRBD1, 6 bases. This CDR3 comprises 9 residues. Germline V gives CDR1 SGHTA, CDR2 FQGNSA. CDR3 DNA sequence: TGTGCCAGCAGCTTTGGCCAGGGGTTC. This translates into CASSFGQGF.

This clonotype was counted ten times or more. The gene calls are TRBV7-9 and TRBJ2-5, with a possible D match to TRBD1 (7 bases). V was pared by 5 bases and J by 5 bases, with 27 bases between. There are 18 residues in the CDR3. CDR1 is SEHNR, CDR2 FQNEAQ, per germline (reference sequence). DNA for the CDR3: TGTGCCAGCAGCCACCGGGGACGAAGACTAGTAGGGGGCGAGACCCAGTACTTC. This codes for CASSHRGRRLVGGETQYF.

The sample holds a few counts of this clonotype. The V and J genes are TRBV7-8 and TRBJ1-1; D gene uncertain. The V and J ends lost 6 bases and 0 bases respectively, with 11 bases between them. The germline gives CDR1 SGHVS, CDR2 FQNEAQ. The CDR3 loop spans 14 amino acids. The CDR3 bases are TGTGCCAGCAGTGTGACAACTATGAACACTGAAGCTTTCTTT. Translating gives CASSVTTMNTEAFF.

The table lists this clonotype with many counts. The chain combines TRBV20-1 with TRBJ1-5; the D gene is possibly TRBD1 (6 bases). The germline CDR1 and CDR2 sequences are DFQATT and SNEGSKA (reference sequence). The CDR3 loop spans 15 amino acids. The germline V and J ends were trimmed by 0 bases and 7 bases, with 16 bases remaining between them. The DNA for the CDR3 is TGCAGTGCTAGAGAACGGGGGGCTCAGTGGCAGCCCCAGCATTTT. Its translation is CSARERGAQWQPQHF.

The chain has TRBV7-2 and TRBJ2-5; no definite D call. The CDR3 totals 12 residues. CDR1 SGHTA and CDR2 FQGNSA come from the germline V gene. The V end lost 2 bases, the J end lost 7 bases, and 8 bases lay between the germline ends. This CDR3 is CASSLLGGTQYF. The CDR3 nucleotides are TGTGCCAGCAGCTTACTTGGTGGGACCCAGTACTTC.

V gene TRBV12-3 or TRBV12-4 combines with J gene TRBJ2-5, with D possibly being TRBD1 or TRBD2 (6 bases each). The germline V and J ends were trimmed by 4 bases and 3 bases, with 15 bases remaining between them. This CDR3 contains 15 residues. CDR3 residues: CASSYWGAPKETQYF. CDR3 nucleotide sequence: TGTGCCAGCAGTTACTGGGGGGCGCCCAAAGAGACCCAGTACTTC.

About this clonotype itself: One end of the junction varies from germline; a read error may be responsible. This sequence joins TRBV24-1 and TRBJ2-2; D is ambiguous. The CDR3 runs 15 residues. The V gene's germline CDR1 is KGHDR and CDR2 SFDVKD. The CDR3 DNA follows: TGTGCCAGCAGTTTATCAGTCGCGAACACCGGGGAGCTGTTTTTT. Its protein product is CASSLSVANTGELFF.